The T cell receptor (beta chain) under discussion was sequenced for a study of blood T cell repertoires in COVID-19. Looking at the study overall: Researchers got acute and convalescent COVID-19 samples from the United States, Italy and Spain. T cells, B-cell-depleted T cells, or PBMCs provided the cDNA or gDNA that served as material.

In the original analysis: From reference gene primer amplification, estimates of nucleated cell counts were derived. Only in-frame clones appear in the TCRdb table, and some are missing; sequencing was by immunoSEQ multiplex PCR. That table is the source of V, J and clone size, and D and trimming were worked out from the DNA. In the table there are 250,000 to 350,000 clones, 70% to 90% of which are singletons. This clone has a handful of counts. Germline V gene sequence: CDR1 SNHLY, CDR2 FYNNEI. This CDR3 spans 13 amino acids. V was shortened by 5 bases and J by 8 bases, with 16 bases between the two germline ends.

Sequencing input: peripheral blood. The receptor comes from a woman aged 55-69 years with acute or convalescent COVID-19. The chain links TRBV2 to TRBJ2-7, with D possibly being TRBD2 (5 bases). CDR3 amino acids: CASSHSGRGKQYF. The CDR3 coding sequence is TGTGCCAGCAGTCACTCAGGCCGGGGTAAGCAGTACTTC.